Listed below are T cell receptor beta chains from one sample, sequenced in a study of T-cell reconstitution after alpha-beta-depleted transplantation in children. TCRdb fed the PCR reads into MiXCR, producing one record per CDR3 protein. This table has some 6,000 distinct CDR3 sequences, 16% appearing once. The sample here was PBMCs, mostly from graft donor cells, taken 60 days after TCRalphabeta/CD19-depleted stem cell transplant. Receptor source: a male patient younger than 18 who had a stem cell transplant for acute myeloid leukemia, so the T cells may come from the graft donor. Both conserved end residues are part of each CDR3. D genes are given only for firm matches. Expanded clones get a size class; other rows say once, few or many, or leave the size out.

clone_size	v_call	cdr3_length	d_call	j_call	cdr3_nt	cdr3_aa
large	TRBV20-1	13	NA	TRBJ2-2	TGCAGTGCTTCAGGGGCCGGCACCGGGGAGCTGTTTTTT	CSASGAGTGELFF
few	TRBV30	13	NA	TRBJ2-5	TGTGCCTGGAGTGTACGAACGACGGAGACCCAGTACTTC	CAWSVRTTETQYF
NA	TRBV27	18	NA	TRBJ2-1	TGTGCCAGCAGTGTCCTCCCTGTAGCAGCGAAGGGGGGCAATGAGCAGTTCTTC	CASSVLPVAAKGGNEQFF
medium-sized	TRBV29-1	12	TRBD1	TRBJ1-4	TGCAGCGGGACAGGGAGTAATGAAAAACTGTTTTTT	CSGTGSNEKLFF
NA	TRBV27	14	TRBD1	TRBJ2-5	TGTGCCAGCAGTTCCAGGGGGACGAAAGAGACCCAGTACTTC	CASSSRGTKETQYF
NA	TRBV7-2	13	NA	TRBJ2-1	TGTGCCAGCGGGGGACTTGGCGGGAATGAGCAGTTCTTC	CASGGLGGNEQFF
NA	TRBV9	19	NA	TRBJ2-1	TGTGCCAGCAGCCCTCACAGGTGGGGGGGGGGCAGTGGCGCCAATGAGCAGTTCTTC	CASSPHRWGGGSGANEQFF
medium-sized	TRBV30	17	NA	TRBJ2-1	TGTGCCTGGGGTTATTTCATTGGGCGGGCTGCCTACAATGAGCAGTTCTTC	CAWGYFIGRAAYNEQFF
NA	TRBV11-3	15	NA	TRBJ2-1	TGTGCCAGCAGCTTAGGGCCTAGCGCTAACAATGAGCAGTTCTTC	CASSLGPSANNEQFF
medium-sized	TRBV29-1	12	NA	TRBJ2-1	TGCAGCGTTGGCCGGGTAGACAATGAGCAGTTCTTC	CSVGRVDNEQFF
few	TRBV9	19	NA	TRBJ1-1	TGTGCCAGCAGCGCGTACCCACGGGGGCCTCCACTCTTGAACACTGAAGCTTTCTTT	CASSAYPRGPPLLNTEAFF
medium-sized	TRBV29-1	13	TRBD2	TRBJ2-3	TGCAGCGCCCAAGCGGGAGGGGTAGATACGCAGTATTTT	CSAQAGGVDTQYF
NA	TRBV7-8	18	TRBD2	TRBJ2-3	TGTGCCAGCAGCTTAGGGGGAGCTAGCGGGGTCAACACAGATACGCAGTATTTT	CASSLGGASGVNTDTQYF
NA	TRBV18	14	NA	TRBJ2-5	TGTGCCAGCTCACCACCGGTGAGCCGAGAGACCCAGTACTTC	CASSPPVSRETQYF
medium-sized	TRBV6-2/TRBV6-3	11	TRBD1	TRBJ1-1	TGTGCCAGCAGTAGGACAGGTGAAGCTTTCTTT	CASSRTGEAFF
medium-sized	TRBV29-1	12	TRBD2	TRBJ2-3	TGCAGCGCGGGGGGTAGCACAGATACGCAGTATTTT	CSAGGSTDTQYF